This T cell receptor beta chain was retrieved from a study of blood T cell repertoires in COVID-19. In the authors' workflow: The authors estimated nucleated cell counts from reference gene primer amplification. TCRdb keeps only in-frame clones here, not all; method: immunoSEQ multiplex PCR. V, J and clone size reflect that table, while D and trimming were determined from the DNA. The sample holds over 80,000 clones, 75% to 90% seen once. This TCR derives from a woman in her 70s with acute or convalescent COVID-19. Specimen: peripheral blood.

The DNA for the CDR3 is TGTGCCAGCAGCTTAGAGGGGACTAGCGCCGGGGAGCTGTTTTTT. Translating gives CASSLEGTSAGELFF. The chain has TRBV7-3 and TRBJ2-2, with 10 positions matching TRBD2. Trimming removed 2 bases from V and 6 bases from J; junction bases left unmatched: 3. CDR1 and CDR2 (germline): SGHTA, FQGTGA. This CDR3 contains 15 residues.